This TCR beta chain is drawn from a study of Graves' ophthalmopathy and Graves' hyperthyroidism. Regarding the study as a whole: Classification of ophthalmopathy versus stable hyperthyroidism by a 13-signature model yielded roughly 86% sensitivity and about 83% specificity.

From RNA, the CDR3 regions of TCR beta chains were amplified and sequenced. Amplification began with first-round RT-PCR using HTBI primers, then second-round multiplex PCR was performed. One entry per CDR3 protein, called by TCRdb with MiXCR from the multiplex PCR reads. Of 1 million to 1.3 million distinct CDR3 sequences detected, 35% to 40% appear once; the ten largest clones hold over 8.5%. On this clonotype itself: Its antigen is unidentified.

Researchers turned away patients with other autoimmune diseases, uncontrolled infections, pregnancy or lactation. The CDR3 spans 18 residues. The germline gives CDR1 DFQATT, CDR2 SNEGSKA (reference sequence). This TCR was recovered from an adult man with Graves' hyperthyroidism. The sequenced sample was peripheral blood or thyroid tissue (not recorded which). V and J are TRBV20-1 and TRBJ1-5, with 10 bases identical to TRBD1. CDR3 loop: CSARNRDRGLTRNQPQHF. DNA of the CDR3: TGCAGCGCAAGAAACCGGGACAGGGGATTAACCCGCAATCAGCCCCAGCATTTT.